Below, one TCR beta chain is given with its context. Its antigen is unidentified. For the diagnoses, clinical symptoms, serum thyroxine and TRAb, thyroid ultrasound and orbital computed tomography were used. Germline V gene lookup returns CDR1 ENHRY and CDR2 SYGVKD. This CDR3 is 15 amino acids long. Trimming cost V 1 base and J 5 bases; bases outside gene matches: 4. This specimen belongs to a study of T cells in Graves' hyperthyroidism and ophthalmopathy. Amplification targeted TCR beta CDR3 regions from RNA transcripts. A first-round RT-PCR of the TCR CDR3 used the HTBI primer set. TCRdb reanalysed the multiplex PCR reads using MiXCR and keeps one entry per CDR3 protein. Of 480,000 or so distinct CDR3 sequences in the sample, about 46% were seen once. The study, taken as a whole, reports: Most thyroid clonotypes with frequency above 0.001 were detected in blood. Ophthalmopathy and stable hyperthyroidism were told apart by a 13 V-J model. Ophthalmopathy, as predicted by the model, came a median around 7 months after the prediction.

V and J are TRBV10-3 and TRBJ1-4; the match to TRBD1 covers 7 bases. This sequence was found in an adult woman with Graves' disease, either hyperthyroidism or ophthalmopathy (not recorded which). What was sequenced was peripheral blood or thyroid tissue (not recorded which). CDR3 amino acids: CAISELQGQNEKLFF. CDR3 coding DNA: TGTGCCATCAGTGAGTTGCAGGGACAGAATGAAAAACTGTTTTTT.